The 28 T cell receptor beta chains given below trace back to one sample, sequenced in a study of blood T cells in healthy people across ages. A second PCR, run for about 7 to 11 cycles, used a sample-barcoded 5' primer plus a J-beta primer mix. Via MiXCR, TCRdb re-called the 5' RACE reads, giving one row per CDR3 protein. The repertoire consists of 850,000 to 950,000 distinct CDR3 sequences, with 29% occurring once and the leading ten covering roughly 17%. Sequences were obtained from blood. These receptors were taken from an elderly woman in good health.

The chain has TRBV20-1 and TRBJ1-2; D is possibly TRBD1 (5 bases). V dropped 2 bases and J dropped 8 bases, with 12 bases sitting between them. This CDR3 region has 12 residues. Germline V gene lookup returns CDR1 DFQATT and CDR2 SNEGSKA (reference sequence). CDR3 loop: CSARKQVSGYTF. In DNA, the CDR3 is TGCAGTGCTAGAAAACAGGTCTCGGGCTACACCTTC.

This clonotype was recorded at least ten times. The chain recombines TRBV7-9 with TRBJ2-5; D gene ambiguous. Trimming shortened V by 5 bases and J by 1 base, and 11 bases separated the two germline ends. This CDR3 is built from 14 residues. Germline assignment: CDR1 SEHNR and CDR2 FQNEAQ (reference sequence). CDR3 in DNA: TGTGCCAGCAGCCCCAACGGGTTCCAAGAGACCCAGTACTTC. It specifies CASSPNGFQETQYF.

This clonotype occurred many times. This chain links TRBV12-3 or TRBV12-4 with TRBJ2-5; 8 bases fit TRBD1. The CDR3 has 15 amino acids. J was trimmed by 5 bases and V by 8 bases; bases with no gene match: 13. The chain's CDR3 is CASGTQDRGEETQYF. For the CDR3, the DNA is TGTGCCAGCGGTACCCAAGACAGGGGTGAGGAGACCCAGTACTTC.

Only a few counts were recorded for this clonotype. The chain combines TRBV4-2 with TRBJ2-5; TRBD2 is a possible D gene (5 bases). The CDR3 is made up of 16 amino acids. Germline V CDR1 and CDR2: LGHNA, YNFKEQ. V was cut by 0 bases and J by 1 base, with 12 bases left in between. The DNA of the CDR3 is TGTGCCAGCAGCCAAGATTCCCAGCGGAGCCAAGAGACCCAGTACTTC. It yields the protein CASSQDSQRSQETQYF.

The chain carries TRBV7-2 and TRBJ2-7; 9 bases match TRBD1. The CDR3 extends over 14 amino acids. V trimming: 3 bases; J trimming: 6 bases; junction bases outside the gene matches: 6. The germline V gene has CDR1 SGHTA and CDR2 FQGNSA. The CDR3 region has the DNA TGTGCCAGCAGCTTCGGACAGGGGTTTGCCGAGCAGTACTTC. Residues: CASSFGQGFAEQYF.

This clonotype was seen only once. The chain links TRBV7-6 to TRBJ2-3, with 7 bases identical to TRBD2. This CDR3 has 16 amino acids. From germline, CDR1 is SGHVS and CDR2 FNYEAQ. Trimming cost V 5 bases and J 3 bases; bases outside gene matches: 11. CDR3 sequence reads: CASSPRAGSETDTQYF. The CDR3 DNA reads as TGTGCCAGCAGCCCGAGAGCGGGATCTGAGACAGATACGCAGTATTTT.

Only a few counts were recorded for this clonotype. The chain combines TRBV16 with TRBJ1-4, with TRBD1 as a possible D gene (6 bases). Germline-derived CDR1 and CDR2 are KGHSY and FQNENV. Deletions cut 0 bases from V and 2 bases from J, with 7 bases between. This CDR3 has 15 amino acids. The CDR3 nucleotides are TGTGCCAGCAGCCAATCACAGGGCACTAATGAAAAACTGTTTTTT. Its translation: CASSQSQGTNEKLFF. The variable domain in full, completed from reference TRBV16 and TRBJ1-4, reads GEEVAQTPKHLVRGEGQKAKLYCAPIKGHSYVFWYQQVLKNEFKFLISFQNENVFDETGMPKERFSAKCLPNSPCSLEIQATKLEDSAVYFCASSQSQGTNEKLFFGSGTQLSVL.

This clonotype was counted at least ten times. This rearrangement joins TRBV4-2 to TRBJ2-7; 8 bases map to TRBD1. The CDR3 is made up of 15 amino acids. Germline trimming cut 1 base from V and 2 bases from J; bases unmatched to any gene: 4. Germline values: CDR1 LGHNA, CDR2 YNFKEQ. DNA for the CDR3: TGTGCCAGCAGCCAAGCCGGGACAGGAACCTACGAGCAGTACTTC. It translates to CASSQAGTGTYEQYF.

The CDR3 nucleotides read TGTGCCAGCAGCTCGAACAGGGCCGGCTACACCTTC. Translating it yields CASSSNRAGYTF. The gene calls are TRBV7-6 and TRBJ1-2; a weak D match, TRBD1 (6 bases). The CDR3 covers 12 residues. V shed 4 bases and J shed 8 bases, with 11 bases lying between them. Germline V gene sequence: CDR1 SGHVS, CDR2 FNYEAQ.

Note on this clonotype: A much larger clone lies a single base off, so this may be a read error. This chain uses TRBV7-9 with TRBJ1-5; the D is unclear. Germline V gene sequence: CDR1 SEHNR, CDR2 FQNEAQ (reference sequence). CDR3 size: 13 residues. In DNA form, the CDR3 reads TGTACCAGCAGCCGCCGGGGTGATCAGCCCCAGCATTTT. Protein product: CTSSRRGDQPQHF.

This clonotype turned up a few times. The chain recombines TRBV20-1 with TRBJ1-1; possible D gene TRBD1, 5 bases. The germline CDR1 and CDR2 sequences are DFQATT and SNEGSKA (reference sequence). The CDR3 is made up of 12 amino acids. The ends were cut back, 1 base at V and 10 bases at J, with 13 bases in the middle. CDR3 sequence (DNA): TGCAGTGCTAGAGTTGGGGGGAGGGGAGCTTTCTTT. Translated, it gives CSARVGGRGAFF.

This clonotype was observed a handful of times. CDR3 DNA sequence: TGTGCCAGTACCTCGGACCGCTACCAAGAGACCCAGTACTTC. Protein: CASTSDRYQETQYF. The genes are TRBV19 and TRBJ2-5; D is undetermined. Germline values: CDR1 LNHDA, CDR2 SQIVND (reference sequence). The CDR3 covers 14 residues. Trimming took 7 bases from V and 0 from J, leaving 12 bases between them. Drawing the rest from reference TRBV19 and TRBJ2-5, the complete variable domain is DGGITQSPKYLFRKEGQNVTLSCEQNLNHDAMYWYRQDPGQGLRLIYYSQIVNDFQKGDIAEGYSVSREKKESFPLTVTSAQKNPTAFYLCASTSDRYQETQYFGPGTRLLVL.

The chain couples TRBV13 to TRBJ2-2; TRBD2 aligns across 13 bases. Germline V lookup: CDR1 PRHDT, CDR2 FYEKMQ (reference sequence). This CDR3 has 17 residues. J was trimmed by 6 bases and V by 4 bases; bases with no gene match: 8. The CDR3 sequence is CASSSPTSGGSAGELFF. The CDR3 nucleotides are TGTGCCAGCAGCTCACCGACTAGCGGGGGGTCGGCCGGGGAGCTGTTTTTT.

This chain uses TRBV6-2 or TRBV6-3 with TRBJ1-1; unclear D gene. Trimming removed 7 bases at V and 1 base at J, with 10 bases between. CDR3 size: 13 residues. CDR1 is MNHEY and CDR2 is SVGEGT in the germline V gene. CDR3 sequence reads: CASNNLKNTEAFF. The CDR3, as DNA: TGTGCCAGCAATAACTTAAAGAACACTGAAGCTTTCTTT.

With regard to this clonotype: One base away lies a much larger clone, so this may be a sequencing read error. The chain has TRBV7-9 and TRBJ2-7; D remains ambiguous. The CDR3 totals 15 residues. Germline V gives CDR1 SEHNR, CDR2 FQNEAQ (reference sequence). The CDR3 spells CASSRAVSNSYERYF. CDR3 nucleotide sequence: TGTGCCAGCAGCCGAGCAGTATCCAACTCCTACGAGCGGTACTTC.

In its sample, this clonotype was seen a few times. The V and J genes are TRBV12-3 or TRBV12-4 and TRBJ2-2, with D unresolved. There are 14 residues in the CDR3. V shed 9 bases and J shed 8 bases, with 19 bases lying between them. CDR3 region: CARASLRATGELFF. The CDR3 nucleotides read TGTGCCAGAGCGTCACTACGGGCAACTGGGGAGCTGTTTTTT.

A few counts support this clonotype. The chain uses TRBV6-5 and TRBJ2-7; D possibly matches TRBD1 or TRBD2 (5 bases each). The J call may be in error: the DNA end matches TRBJ2-5 better. The CDR3 has 15 residues. The germline V gene encodes CDR1 MNHEY and CDR2 SVGAGI. CDR3: CASRPEGRPLETQYF. The CDR3 DNA is TGTGCCAGCAGGCCAGAGGGGCGGCCCTTGGAGACCCAGTACTTC.

V gene TRBV5-1 combines with J gene TRBJ2-5; weak D call: TRBD1 (7 bases). Germline CDR1 is SGHRS and CDR2 is YFSETQ. CDR3 length equals 15 residues. V was clipped by 0 bases and J by 5 bases, with 14 bases between them. For the CDR3, the DNA is TGCGCCAGCAGCTTGGAGCAGACAGGGAGGGAGACCCAGTACTTC. Translating it yields CASSLEQTGRETQYF.

This chain joins TRBV20-1 and TRBJ2-7, with 8 bases matching TRBD2. The CDR3 has 12 amino acids. CDR1 is DFQATT, CDR2 SNEGSKA, per germline (reference sequence). The J segment lost 4 bases and the V segment lost 5 bases, leaving 4 bases of the junction unmatched. The CDR3 DNA is TGCAGTGCTCTCCGGGGGGGATACGAGCAGTACTTC. It yields the protein CSALRGGYEQYF.

This clonotype turned up a few times. The V call is TRBV14, the J call TRBJ1-4; weak D call: TRBD1 (6 bases). Trimming cost V 4 bases and J 7 bases, with 19 bases left between them. In germline, CDR1 is SGHDN, CDR2 FVKESK. CDR3 size: 16 residues. This chain's CDR3 is CASSPSYTGLPEKLFF. CDR3 DNA: TGTGCCAGCAGCCCCTCTTACACAGGGCTACCTGAAAAACTGTTTTTT.

This clonotype was recorded many times. V gene TRBV11-3 combines with J gene TRBJ2-5, with unresolved D. The CDR3 has 12 residues. Per germline, CDR1 SGHNT and CDR2 YENEEA. The V and J ends lost 2 bases and 9 bases respectively, with 10 bases between them. CDR3 loop: CASSLSARAQYF. CDR3 in DNA: TGTGCCAGCAGCTTATCAGCAAGGGCCCAGTACTTC.

This clonotype occurred a few times. The V and J genes are TRBV10-3 and TRBJ1-1; D remains unclear. The CDR3 contains 12 residues. Germline loops: CDR1 ENHRY, CDR2 SYGVKD. Deletions cut 2 bases from V and 3 bases from J, with 4 bases between. CDR3 residues: CAISEAYTEAFF. CDR3 DNA: TGTGCCATCAGTGAGGCGTACACTGAAGCTTTCTTT.

The chain recombines TRBV6-5 with TRBJ1-2; 7 bases are shared with TRBD1. This CDR3 spans 12 amino acids. Germline V gives CDR1 MNHEY, CDR2 SVGAGI. J gave up 7 bases and V 2 bases, and 1 base lay outside the gene matches. The CDR3 spells CASSYRGLGYTF. The CDR3 bases are TGTGCCAGCAGTTACAGGGGGCTTGGCTACACCTTC.

This clonotype was detected ten times or more. This chain uses TRBV3-1 with TRBJ2-5, with no clear D. The CDR3 is 13 amino acids. Germline V gives CDR1 LGHDT, CDR2 YNNKEL (reference sequence). Trimming shortened V by 1 base and J by 6 bases, and 9 bases separated the two germline ends. The CDR3 protein is CASSQGHSQTQYF. In DNA, the CDR3 is TGTGCCAGCAGCCAAGGGCATTCCCAGACCCAGTACTTC.

This clonotype was seen many times. The chain combines TRBV7-6 with TRBJ1-5, with a tentative D call TRBD1 (6 bases). The CDR3 has 14 residues. CDR1 is SGHVS and CDR2 is FNYEAQ in the germline V gene. Trimming took 3 bases from V and 9 from J, leaving 15 bases between them. The CDR3 loop reads CASSFIGGVPPQHF. The CDR3 region has the DNA TGTGCCAGCAGCTTTATTGGGGGCGTCCCGCCCCAGCATTTT.

This sequence joins TRBV28 and TRBJ2-7; 10 bases align to TRBD1. V dropped 10 bases and J dropped 10; count of bases not matched to a gene: 13. CDR3 length: 13 residues. Germline V CDR1 and CDR2: MDHEN, SYDVKM. This CDR3 is CATWGQGREAQYF. Here the CDR3 DNA reads TGTGCCACTTGGGGACAGGGGCGGGAGGCCCAGTACTTC. The whole variable domain, filled in from reference TRBV28 and TRBJ2-7, reads DVKVTQSSRYLVKRTGEKVFLECVQDMDHENMFWYRQDPGLGLRLIYFSYDVKMKEKGDIPEGYSVSREKKERFSLILESASTNQTSMYLCATWGQGREAQYFGPGTRLTVT.

There are a few counts of this clonotype. This clone may be a read error of a much larger clone one base away. The rearrangement uses TRBV24-1 and TRBJ2-3; a weak D match, TRBD2 (6 bases). The CDR3 covers 16 residues. CDR1 and CDR2 (germline): KGHDR, SFDVKD. The CDR3 region is CAASDLGFSGVDTQYF. The CDR3 nucleotides are TGTGCCGCCAGTGATTTGGGGTTTTCGGGAGTAGATACGCAGTATTTT.

This clonotype was recorded at least ten times. This rearrangement joins TRBV7-2 to TRBJ2-1, with unresolved D. Per germline, CDR1 SGHTA and CDR2 FQGNSA. Trimming took off 5 bases at V and 0 bases at J, with 11 bases between the two ends. This CDR3 has 15 amino acids. In nucleotides, the CDR3 is TGTGCCAGCAGCGCTGACATCAGCTCCTACAATGAGCAGTTCTTC. It codes for CASSADISSYNEQFF.